These 32 T cell receptor beta chains were sequenced from one sample in a study of follicular helper T cells after annual influenza vaccination. Sequencing used immunoSEQ multiplex PCR; TCRdb keeps in-frame clones, though not all of them. The repertoire holds approximately 810 clones, with about four fifths as singletons. Time point given: 2015-2016 season, pre-vaccination. The specimen comprised CXCR5+ CD38+ circulating T follicular helper cells from blood, sampled on the day of influenza vaccination. Subset meaning: circulating Tfh, non-naive CD4+CXCR5+PD-1+ (ICOS+CD38+ or ICOS-CD38-). The receptors shown here come from an adult who received the influenza vaccine.

This clone occurred once. The chain is built from TRBV5-1 and TRBJ2-3; D is uncertain. The CDR3 is made up of 13 amino acids. Germline-derived CDR1 and CDR2 are SGHRS and YFSETQ. Trimming shortened V by 4 bases and J by 6 bases, and 12 bases separated the two germline ends. CDR3: CASSPTPGDTQYF. The DNA for the CDR3 is TGCGCCAGCAGCCCGACGCCCGGGGATACGCAGTATTTT.

The V call is TRBV7-2, the J call TRBJ2-3, with 7 positions matching TRBD2. After removal of 3 bases from V and 5 bases from J, the junction contained 5 bases not matched to a gene. This CDR3 comprises 14 residues. CDR1 is SGHTA, CDR2 FQGNSA, per germline. CDR3 region: CASSLGGGGDTQYF. The CDR3 DNA is TGTGCCAGCAGCTTGGGCGGGGGAGGAGATACGCAGTATTTT.

The chain has TRBV18 and TRBJ1-1; D might be TRBD1 (5 bases). In germline, CDR1 is KGHSH, CDR2 LQKENI. V dropped 2 bases and J dropped 4 bases, with 14 bases sitting between them. CDR3 length: 15 residues. The CDR3 protein is CASSPSAGSSTEAFF. CDR3 sequence (DNA): TGTGCCAGCTCACCATCGGCAGGGTCGAGCACTGAAGCTTTCTTT.

The chain uses TRBV7-2 and TRBJ2-7; 10 nucleotides agree with TRBD1. The V segment lost 0 bases and the J segment 3 bases; nucleotides outside the gene matches: 2. Germline CDR1 reads SGHTA; CDR2 reads FQGNSA. The CDR3 sequence is 15 residues long. CDR3 residues: CASSLAGTGDYEQYF. The CDR3 DNA is TGTGCCAGCAGCTTAGCCGGGACAGGGGACTACGAGCAGTACTTC.

The chain is built from TRBV6-1 and TRBJ2-6; TRBD1 might be the D (5 bases). V was cut by 6 bases and J by 0 bases, with 6 bases left in between. The CDR3 spans 14 residues. CDR1 and CDR2 (germline): MNHNS, SASEGT. The CDR3 DNA follows: TGTGCCAGCAGGGGGCTCTCTGGGGCCAACGTCCTGACTTTC. Translating it yields CASRGLSGANVLTF.

This clone was recorded a few times. The chain links TRBV2 to TRBJ2-7; 9 nucleotides match TRBD1. Germline V gene lookup returns CDR1 SNHLY and CDR2 FYNNEI. The CDR3 is made up of 14 amino acids. Trimming cost V 8 bases and J 3 bases; bases outside gene matches: 8. For the CDR3, the DNA is TGTGCCAGCCTGTCGGCGACAGGGGGCTACGAGCAGTACTTC. This gives the protein CASLSATGGYEQYF.

The J gene is TRBJ2-3, the V gene TRBV11-1; D is undetermined. Germline lookup yields CDR1 SGHAT and CDR2 FQDESV (reference sequence). CDR3 length: 16 residues. The V end was cut by 1 base, the J end by 6 bases, with 17 bases between. CDR3 in DNA: TGTGCCAGCAGCTTAGTATTCTCGCGGTTGGGGGATACGCAGTATTTT. This sequence encodes CASSLVFSRLGDTQYF.

This sequence joins TRBV6-1 and TRBJ2-1, with 8 bases aligning to TRBD2. This CDR3 spans 16 amino acids. Germline CDR1 MNHNS, CDR2 SASEGT. V trimming: 0 bases; J trimming: 4 bases; junction bases outside the gene matches: 5. The CDR3 region has the DNA TGTGCCAGCAGTGAAGCCCCTAGCGGGTTATACAATGAGCAGTTCTTC. Translation: CASSEAPSGLYNEQFF.

The CDR3 DNA reads as TGTGCTAGTGCCCGGGACGCTAACTATGGCTACACCTTC. Its protein is CASARDANYGYTF. The rearrangement links TRBV12-5 to TRBJ1-2, with D perhaps matching TRBD1 (5 bases). Per the germline V gene, CDR1 is LGHNT and CDR2 is FRNRAP. The V gene lost 7 bases and the J gene lost 0 bases, with 9 bases spanning the gap. The CDR3 totals 13 residues. Complete variable domain (other parts from reference TRBV12-5 and TRBJ1-2): DARVTQTPRHKVTEMGQEVTMRCQPILGHNTVFWYRQTMMQGLELLAYFRNRAPLDDSGMPKDRFSAEMPDATLATLKIQPSEPRDSAVYFCASARDANYGYTFGSGTRLTVV.

This chain connects TRBV28 to TRBJ2-1; D gene unclear. The CDR3 runs to 17 residues. Trimming left V 5 bases short and J 7 bases short, with 24 bases between. Germline loops: CDR1 MDHEN, CDR2 SYDVKM. CDR3 sequence: CASSPSPTRSPQNEQFF. Written as DNA, the CDR3 is TGTGCCAGCAGTCCATCCCCGACACGATCCCCACAAAATGAGCAGTTCTTC. Full variable domain (rest looked up from reference TRBV28 and TRBJ2-1): DVKVTQSSRYLVKRTGEKVFLECVQDMDHENMFWYRQDPGLGLRLIYFSYDVKMKEKGDIPEGYSVSREKKERFSLILESASTNQTSMYLCASSPSPTRSPQNEQFFGPGTRLTVL.

The chain has TRBV28 and TRBJ1-1, with D perhaps matching TRBD1 (5 bases). Trimming cost V 11 bases and J 5 bases, with 12 bases left between them. The CDR3 runs 11 residues. The V gene's germline CDR1 is MDHEN and CDR2 SYDVKM. The CDR3 reads CAAVGETEAFF. CDR3 bases: TGTGCCGCCGTGGGGGAAACTGAAGCTTTCTTT.

This chain links TRBV27 with TRBJ1-5; 7 positions agree with TRBD1. CDR1 MNHEY and CDR2 SMNVEV come from the germline V gene (reference sequence). The CDR3 length is 15 residues. The ends lost 2 bases at V and 4 bases at J; junction bases unmatched: 5. The CDR3 spells CASSLLGTDNQPQHF. The CDR3 nucleotides read TGTGCCAGCAGTTTACTCGGGACAGATAATCAGCCCCAGCATTTT.

This clone was seen once. The J gene is TRBJ1-2, the V gene TRBV6-6; 10 nucleotides match TRBD1. Germline CDR1 is MNHNY and CDR2 is SVGAGI (reference sequence). V lost 5 bases, J lost 5 bases, and 8 bases stayed unmatched. The CDR3 contains 15 residues. The CDR3 loop is CASSGTGAVSYGYTF. The CDR3 DNA sequence: TGTGCCAGCAGTGGGACAGGGGCTGTTTCTTATGGCTACACCTTC.

This clone was counted only a few times. The CDR3 sequence: CAISESGGRAGELFF. CDR3 bases: TGTGCCATCAGTGAGTCGGGGGGCAGGGCCGGGGAGCTGTTTTTT. The chain couples TRBV10-3 to TRBJ2-2; D assignment may be TRBD1 or TRBD2 (6 bases each). CDR3 length equals 15 residues. V gave up 0 bases and J gave up 6 bases, with 11 bases separating them. Looked up from germline, CDR1 is ENHRY and CDR2 is SYGVKD.

The chain links TRBV19 to TRBJ1-2; 7 bases are shared with TRBD1. This CDR3 is built from 14 residues. V lost 2 bases and J lost 4; bases outside the gene matches: 4. Germline assignment: CDR1 LNHDA and CDR2 SQIVND (reference sequence). CDR3 DNA sequence: TGTGCCAGTAGTATAAAAGGGACAGCCTATGGCTACACCTTC. Translation: CASSIKGTAYGYTF.

This clone was observed a single time. The chain employs TRBV2 and TRBJ1-1; 10 bases align to TRBD1. Germline lookup yields CDR1 SNHLY and CDR2 FYNNEI. The junction had 4 bases not matched to a gene; V was cut back by 8 bases and J by 4 bases. The CDR3 length is 13 residues. The CDR3 bases are TGTGCCAGCGGGGGACAGGGGACCACTGAAGCTTTCTTT. Protein product: CASGGQGTTEAFF.

The chain combines TRBV6-5 with TRBJ1-1; D not certain. Germline-derived CDR1 and CDR2 are MNHEY and SVGAGI. The length of the CDR3 is 11 residues. With 2 bases removed from V and 9 bases from J, the gap between germline ends came to 7 bases. CDR3 coding DNA: TGTGCCAGCAGTTACGGGCAGAAAGCTTTCTTT. Amino acids: CASSYGQKAFF.

This rearrangement joins TRBV5-1 to TRBJ2-7; 9 nucleotides align to TRBD1. This CDR3 comprises 16 residues. Germline V gene lookup returns CDR1 SGHRS and CDR2 YFSETQ. Trimming removed 4 bases from V and 7 bases from J; junction bases left unmatched: 15. CDR3 coding DNA: TGCGCCAGCAGCAACTGGGACAGGGCACCTTTAGAGGAGCAGTACTTC. Its translation: CASSNWDRAPLEEQYF.

The chain couples TRBV5-4 to TRBJ1-4; TRBD1 matches 7 bases. There are 16 residues in the CDR3. Losses at the gene ends were 0 bases for V and 7 bases for J; bases not matched to a gene: 9. Germline V gene sequence: CDR1 SGHNT, CDR2 YYREEE (reference sequence). The CDR3, as DNA: TGTGCCAGCAGCTTGGACACAGGCCAGGGGGGTGAAAAACTGTTTTTT. Its translation: CASSLDTGQGGEKLFF.

Only one count was recorded for this clone. This chain connects TRBV30 to TRBJ2-1; no clear D gene. Germline V CDR1 and CDR2: GTSNPN, SVGIG (reference sequence). CDR3 size: 12 residues. V lost 6 bases, J lost 4 bases, and 10 bases lay in between. The CDR3 here is CACVQKYNEQFF. CDR3 coding DNA: TGTGCCTGCGTACAGAAATACAATGAGCAGTTCTTC.

The chain has TRBV25-1 and TRBJ2-7; perhaps TRBD2 as D (6 bases). The CDR3 runs 13 residues. V shed 8 bases and J shed 0 bases, with 11 bases lying between them. CDR1 and CDR2 from the germline V gene are MGHDK and SYGVNS. CDR3 loop: CASGGDLSYEQYF. The DNA of the CDR3 is TGTGCCAGCGGCGGGGATCTCTCCTACGAGCAGTACTTC.

The V gene is TRBV23-1, the J gene TRBJ1-2, with D tentatively TRBD1 (5 bases). TRBV23-1 falls under the ORF class, with uncertain function. V was shortened by 4 bases and J by 4 bases, with 22 bases between the two germline ends. The CDR3 totals 17 residues. The CDR3: CASSPVGVRRKTYGYTF. The CDR3 DNA reads as TGCGCCAGCAGTCCCGTAGGGGTACGCAGAAAGACCTATGGCTACACCTTC.

The V and J genes are TRBV11-2 and TRBJ2-1; 7 bases line up with TRBD1. The CDR3 runs 13 residues. Germline V CDR1 and CDR2: SGHAT, FQNNGV. The junction had 6 bases not matched to a gene; V was cut back by 5 bases and J by 8 bases. DNA for the CDR3: TGTGCCAGCAGCACGACAGGGCTTCATGAGCAGTTCTTC. This codes for CASSTTGLHEQFF.

The CDR3 sequence is CASSYSQGSYNEQFF. CDR3 in DNA: TGTGCCAGCAGTTACAGCCAGGGCTCCTACAATGAGCAGTTCTTC. The chain employs TRBV6-6 and TRBJ2-1, with a tentative D call TRBD1 (5 bases). V lost 2 bases to trimming and J lost 0 bases, with 8 bases between them. This CDR3 has 15 amino acids. CDR1 MNHNY and CDR2 SVGAGI come from the germline V gene (reference sequence).

The rearrangement links TRBV5-6 to TRBJ1-1, with 7 bases matching TRBD1. V was clipped by 4 bases and J by 5 bases; unmatched bases: 8. Germline assignment: CDR1 SGHDT and CDR2 YYEEEE. The CDR3 totals 14 residues. CDR3 sequence: CASSTHRGGTEAFF. The CDR3 DNA reads as TGTGCCAGCAGCACCCACAGGGGAGGGACTGAAGCTTTCTTT.

The chain uses TRBV14 and TRBJ2-3; 9 nucleotides align to TRBD1. Trimming removed 1 base from V and 4 bases from J; junction bases left unmatched: 6. This CDR3 comprises 16 residues. The germline V gene encodes CDR1 SGHDN and CDR2 FVKESK. The CDR3 here is CASSQGGTGFPDTQYF. The CDR3 DNA follows: TGTGCCAGCAGCCAAGGCGGGACAGGGTTCCCAGATACGCAGTATTTT.

The V call is TRBV28, the J call TRBJ2-2, with D possibly matching TRBD2 (6 bases). CDR3 size: 16 residues. Trimming removed 8 bases at V and 4 bases at J, with 20 bases between. The germline V gene encodes CDR1 MDHEN and CDR2 SYDVKM. This chain's CDR3 is CASRLGGMDPTGELFF. In DNA, the CDR3 is TGTGCCAGCCGGCTTGGCGGGATGGACCCCACCGGGGAGCTGTTTTTT.

V is TRBV4-2 and J is TRBJ1-2, with D perhaps TRBD1 (5 bases). Germline V gene sequence: CDR1 LGHNA, CDR2 YNFKEQ. The V and J ends lost 3 bases and 5 bases respectively, with 13 bases between them. The CDR3 extends over 14 amino acids. The CDR3 loop is CASSQSVGPYGYTF. The CDR3, as DNA: TGTGCCAGCAGCCAGTCAGTGGGGCCTTATGGCTACACCTTC.

CDR3 amino acids: CASGFWEPYEQYF. In nucleotides, the CDR3 is TGTGCTAGTGGTTTCTGGGAGCCCTACGAGCAGTACTTC. V is TRBV12-5 and J is TRBJ2-7; a weak D match, TRBD2 (5 bases). V was shortened by 3 bases and J by 2 bases, with 8 bases between the two germline ends. Germline loops: CDR1 LGHNT, CDR2 FRNRAP. The CDR3 consists of 13 residues.

This clone was observed once. The V call is TRBV7-9, the J call TRBJ1-1, with unresolved D. Germline assignment: CDR1 SEHNR and CDR2 FQNEAQ (reference sequence). The germline V and J ends were trimmed by 5 bases and 3 bases, with 16 bases remaining between them. There are 15 residues in the CDR3. The DNA of the CDR3 is TGTGCCAGCAGCCCCTCCTCCAAGCTGCACACTGAAGCTTTCTTT. Amino acid sequence: CASSPSSKLHTEAFF.

The J gene is TRBJ1-2, the V gene TRBV6-1, with a tentative D call TRBD1 (6 bases). This CDR3 is 12 amino acids long. Germline CDR1 reads MNHNS; CDR2 reads SASEGT. Trimming left V 1 base short and J 8 bases short, with 8 bases between. The CDR3: CASSEGGTGYTF. DNA of the CDR3: TGTGCCAGCAGTGAAGGGGGGACAGGCTACACCTTC.

The chain is built from TRBV9 and TRBJ1-2; D is unresolved. The CDR3 is made up of 14 amino acids. V lost 7 bases and J 4 bases, leaving 17 bases between the germline ends. Germline CDR1 and CDR2: SGDLS and YYNGEE. Here the CDR3 reads CASSDSRKTYGYTF. CDR3 coding DNA: TGTGCCAGCTCGGATTCAAGAAAGACCTATGGCTACACCTTC.